This T cell receptor (beta chain) was identified during a study of beta chain features in type 1 diabetes. Study-wide findings and caveats: Possibly, sequencing cDNA over-represented cells that had high TCR expression levels.

Of the isolated RNA, all was reverse transcribed, and so the sequenced material was expressed TCRB transcripts. Libraries were prepared by immunoSEQ multiplex PCR; TCRdb keeps only in-frame clonotypes and omits some of them. The data show about 930,000 clones, around a sixth seen once. About this clone itself: Its target is unknown.

CDR1 SGHRS and CDR2 YFSETQ come from the germline V gene. V lost 4 bases, J lost 0 bases, and 9 bases stayed unmatched. This CDR3 comprises 17 residues. The V call is TRBV5-1, the J call TRBJ2-1, with 8 bases lining up with TRBD2. The sequence came from a woman in her late teens or twenties in good health. Source material: naive CD4+ T cells from blood. CDR3 DNA sequence: TGCGCCAGCAGCCCTACAACTAGCGGCAGCTCCTACAATGAGCAGTTCTTC. Protein sequence: CASSPTTSGSSYNEQFF.